Shown below are 10 T cell receptor beta chains from a single sample sequenced in a study of shared clonotypes between healthy human individuals. The protocol was immunoSEQ multiplex PCR, while the TCRdb copy is restricted to in-frame clones and leaves out a portion. This table has about a million clones, 65% to 80% appearing once. The sequencing sample was made of memory CD4+ T cells sorted from blood. The sample's subset: CD45RA-negative fraction. These receptors were collected from a man between 18 and 29 years old in good health.

The V and J genes are TRBV30 and TRBJ2-2, with a weak D call TRBD1 (5 bases). Germline V gene data show CDR1 as GTSNPN and CDR2 as SVGIG (reference sequence). Trimming removed 5 bases from V and 6 bases from J, with 16 bases in between. CDR3 length: 14 amino acids. The CDR3 DNA follows: TGTGCCTGGGGAAGGGGTTTAGGGGCCGGGGAGCTGTTTTTT. Its translation: CAWGRGLGAGELFF.

This chain uses TRBV30 with TRBJ1-6; D not certain. Germline assignment: CDR1 GTSNPN and CDR2 SVGIG (reference sequence). Trimming stripped 0 bases from V and 0 bases from J, with 9 bases between. CDR3 length: 16 amino acids. CDR3: CAWSVLVSSYNSPLHF. In DNA form, the CDR3 reads TGTGCCTGGAGTGTACTGGTGAGCTCCTATAATTCACCCCTCCACTTT.

The chain combines TRBV19 with TRBJ2-3; 10 bases match TRBD2. V lost 4 bases, J lost 1 base, and 14 bases stayed unmatched. Germline assignment: CDR1 LNHDA and CDR2 SQIVND (reference sequence). The CDR3 loop spans 19 amino acids. CDR3 in amino acids: CASSKPRWVAGGGTDTQYF. In DNA, the CDR3 is TGTGCCAGTAGTAAGCCTCGTTGGGTAGCGGGAGGCGGCACAGATACGCAGTATTTT. The whole variable domain, filled in from reference TRBV19 and TRBJ2-3, reads DGGITQSPKYLFRKEGQNVTLSCEQNLNHDAMYWYRQDPGQGLRLIYYSQIVNDFQKGDIAEGYSVSREKKESFPLTVTSAQKNPTAFYLCASSKPRWVAGGGTDTQYFGPGTRLTVL.

The chain combines TRBV7-2 with TRBJ2-7; 7 bases are shared with TRBD2. The CDR3 has 16 amino acids. Germline lookup yields CDR1 SGHTA and CDR2 FQGNSA. V gave up 0 bases and J gave up 0 bases; unmatched junction bases: 5. The chain's CDR3 is CASSLAPLAYSYEQYF. CDR3 nucleotides: TGTGCCAGCAGCTTAGCCCCACTAGCGTACTCCTACGAGCAGTACTTC.

This sequence joins TRBV7-2 and TRBJ2-7; D tentatively fits TRBD1 or TRBD2 (5 bases each). There are 17 residues in the CDR3. Germline CDR1 SGHTA, CDR2 FQGNSA. V lost 1 base and J 5 bases, leaving 21 bases between the germline ends. In DNA, the CDR3 is TGTGCCAGCAGCTTAGTCGGTTCGGCAGGGAGTTTCGACGAGCAGTACTTC. The encoded protein is CASSLVGSAGSFDEQYF.

The chain is built from TRBV18 and TRBJ2-1; D is perhaps TRBD1 (5 bases). V shed 1 base and J shed 8 bases, with 6 bases lying between them. CDR1 KGHSH and CDR2 LQKENI come from the germline V gene. The CDR3 consists of 12 residues. CDR3 amino acids: CASSPQGYEQFF. The CDR3 DNA reads as TGTGCCAGCTCACCACAGGGGTATGAGCAGTTCTTC.

The gene calls are TRBV6-6 and TRBJ1-5; D remains ambiguous. The germline CDR1 and CDR2 sequences are MNHNY and SVGAGI (reference sequence). V lost 5 bases and J 9 bases, leaving 17 bases between the germline ends. This CDR3 has 14 amino acids. For the CDR3, the DNA is TGTGCCAGCAGTATGGACGGGCCCGGTGGGCCCCAGCATTTT. Amino acids: CASSMDGPGGPQHF.

V and J are TRBV7-8 and TRBJ2-1; no clear D gene. V was trimmed by 4 bases and J by 9 bases, leaving 16 bases between them. The CDR3 is 14 amino acids. The germline V gene encodes CDR1 SGHVS and CDR2 FQNEAQ. This CDR3 is CASSSPILGGEQFF. The CDR3 nucleotides read TGTGCCAGCAGCTCTCCAATCTTAGGTGGTGAGCAGTTCTTC.

This chain uses TRBV2 with TRBJ1-5; 7 bases are a match to TRBD1. Germline CDR1 and CDR2: SNHLY and FYNNEI. The ends lost 4 bases at V and 1 base at J; junction bases unmatched: 10. The length of the CDR3 is 17 residues. The DNA for the CDR3 is TGTGCCAGCAGTGCGGACAGGACGTTTTCAAGCAATCAGCCCCAGCATTTT. Translating it yields CASSADRTFSSNQPQHF.

The V and J genes are TRBV7-8 and TRBJ2-1, with 9 bases lining up with TRBD2. The germline V gene encodes CDR1 SGHVS and CDR2 FQNEAQ. The V segment lost 1 base and the J segment 8 bases; nucleotides outside the gene matches: 6. CDR3 size: 15 residues. The DNA for the CDR3 is TGTGCCAGCAGCTTAGTCGGCGGGAGGGACTATGAGCAGTTCTTC. Protein sequence: CASSLVGGRDYEQFF.